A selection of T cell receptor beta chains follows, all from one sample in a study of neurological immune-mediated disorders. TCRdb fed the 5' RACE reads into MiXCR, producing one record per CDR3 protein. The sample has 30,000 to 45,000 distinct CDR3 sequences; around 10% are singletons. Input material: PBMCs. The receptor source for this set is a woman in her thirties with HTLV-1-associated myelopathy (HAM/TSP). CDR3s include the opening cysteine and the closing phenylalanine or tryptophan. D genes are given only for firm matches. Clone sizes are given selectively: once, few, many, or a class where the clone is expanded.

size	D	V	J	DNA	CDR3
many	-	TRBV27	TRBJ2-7	TGTGCCAGCAGTTTATCCGGGTGGGTCCCCTACGAGCAGTACTTC	CASSLSGWVPYEQYF
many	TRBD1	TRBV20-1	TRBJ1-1	TGCAGTGCTAGGACAGGGGTTAACACTGAAGCTTTCTTT	CSARTGVNTEAFF
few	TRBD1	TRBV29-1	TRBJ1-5	TGCAGCGTGTCCGACGGGACAGCCAATCAGCCCCAGCATTTT	CSVSDGTANQPQHF
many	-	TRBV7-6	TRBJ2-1	TGTGCCAGCAGCTTACTTGCGGGGAACTCCTACAATGAGCAGTTCTTC	CASSLLAGNSYNEQFF
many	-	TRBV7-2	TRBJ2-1	TGTGCCAGCACTCAAGGCGGCAGGGGGGCTGTAGGGCAGTTCTTC	CASTQGGRGAVGQFF
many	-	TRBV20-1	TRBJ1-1	TGCAGTGCTCAGGTTCTATACACTGAAGCTTTCTTT	CSAQVLYTEAFF
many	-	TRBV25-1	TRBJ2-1	TGTGCCAGCAGAAATCGGGACGGGGCCTACAATGAGCAGTTCTTC	CASRNRDGAYNEQFF
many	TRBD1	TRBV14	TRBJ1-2	TGTGCCAGCAGCCGATTAACAGGGGGAGATGGCTACACCTTC	CASSRLTGGDGYTF
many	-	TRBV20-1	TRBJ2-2	TGCAGTGCTAGCAGGGCAGAGAGTACCACCGGGGAGCTGTTTTTT	CSASRAESTTGELFF
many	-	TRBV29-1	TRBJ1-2	TGCAGCGCGGGCAATATCTATGGCTACACCTTC	CSAGNIYGYTF
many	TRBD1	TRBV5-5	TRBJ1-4	TGTGCCAGCAGCCAGGGGGCGGAGGAAAAACTGTTTTTT	CASSQGAEEKLFF
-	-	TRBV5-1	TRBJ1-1	TGCGCCAGCAGCTTGGCCCCTTTGACAGAAGAACTACCGTTGAACACTGAAGCTTTCTTT	CASSLAPLTEELPLNTEAFF
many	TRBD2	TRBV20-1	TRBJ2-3	TGCAGTGGCGGGGGGGGAACAGATACGCAGTATTTT	CSGGGGTDTQYF
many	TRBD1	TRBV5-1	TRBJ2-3	TGCGCCAGCAGCTTAACGGGACAGATCTCAGATACGCAGTATTTT	CASSLTGQISDTQYF
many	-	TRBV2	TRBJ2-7	TGTGCCAGCAGTGAACAGGGGCACGAGCAGTACTTC	CASSEQGHEQYF
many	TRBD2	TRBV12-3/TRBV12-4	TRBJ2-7	TGTGCCAGCAGTTTCGGGGGGGGGGCCACCTACGAGCAGTACTTC	CASSFGGGATYEQYF
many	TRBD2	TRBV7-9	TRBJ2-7	TGTGCCAGCAGCCTGCGACTAGCGGGGGGCTACGAGCAGTACTTC	CASSLRLAGGYEQYF
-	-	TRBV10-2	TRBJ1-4	TGCGCCAGCAGTGCAGGGGTTCGGGAAAAACTGTTTTTT	CASSAGVREKLFF
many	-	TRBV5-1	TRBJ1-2	TGCGCCAGCAGTTCCGGGACCCCACTAATGTATGGCTACACCTTC	CASSSGTPLMYGYTF
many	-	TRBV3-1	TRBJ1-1	TGTGCCAGCAGCCAAGCACGCCCGAACACTGAAGCTTTCTTT	CASSQARPNTEAFF
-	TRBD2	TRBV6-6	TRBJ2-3	TGTGCCAGCAGTCTTGGGACTAGCGGGGGGTCTAGCACAGATACGCAGTATTTT	CASSLGTSGGSSTDTQYF
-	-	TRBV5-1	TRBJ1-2	TGCGCCAGCAGCTTTGGGCGGAACATTCAAGGCTACACCTTC	CASSFGRNIQGYTF
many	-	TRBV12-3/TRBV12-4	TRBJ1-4	TGTGCCAGCAGTTTCAGGAATGAAAAACTGTTTTTT	CASSFRNEKLFF
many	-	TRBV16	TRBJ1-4	TGTGCCAGCAGCCAAACGCCTGCGACTAATGAAAAACTGTTTTTT	CASSQTPATNEKLFF
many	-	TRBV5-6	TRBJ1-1	TGTGCCAGCAGCTCCTCATCGCAGCGGAGCACTGAAGCTTTCTTT	CASSSSSQRSTEAFF
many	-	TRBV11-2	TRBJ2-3	TGTGCCAGCAGTCCCCGGCCGGCACTTGGGCGGATCACAGATACGCAGTATTTT	CASSPRPALGRITDTQYF
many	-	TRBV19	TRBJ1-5	TGTGCCAGTAACATGAGGACAGTGAATCAGCCCCAGCATTTT	CASNMRTVNQPQHF
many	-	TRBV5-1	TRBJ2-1	TGCGCCAGCAGCTTGCCCGAGGGGGGTGAGCAGTTCTTC	CASSLPEGGEQFF
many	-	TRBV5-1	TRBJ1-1	TGCGCCAGCAGCTCGGGACTGAACACTGAAGCTTTCTTT	CASSSGLNTEAFF
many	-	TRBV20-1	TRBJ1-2	TGCAGTGCTAGGCGGGCTATCTATGGCTACACCTTC	CSARRAIYGYTF
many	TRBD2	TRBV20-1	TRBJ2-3	TGCAGTGCGCCTCGGACTAGCGGGGGGCCTTTTCGCGATACGCAGTATTTT	CSAPRTSGGPFRDTQYF
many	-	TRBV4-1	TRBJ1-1	TGCGCCAGCAGCCAAAATGGCAGGGGAGAGGTGCGAGCTTTCTTT	CASSQNGRGEVRAFF
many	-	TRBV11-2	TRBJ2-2	TGTGCCAGCAGCTTAGTCGGCCCCGAAGGGGGCGGGGAGCTGTTTTTT	CASSLVGPEGGGELFF
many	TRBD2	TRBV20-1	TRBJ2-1	TGCAGTGCTAGAGATGGTAGCGGGGCCAATGAGCAGTTCTTC	CSARDGSGANEQFF
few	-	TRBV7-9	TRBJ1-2	TGTGCCAGCAGCTTAGGCGGTAACTATGGCTACACCTTC	CASSLGGNYGYTF
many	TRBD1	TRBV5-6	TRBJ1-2	TGTGCCAGCAGCGCCTGGGACAGGTCCGGAGGCTACACCTTC	CASSAWDRSGGYTF
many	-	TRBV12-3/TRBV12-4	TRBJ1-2	TGTGCCAGCGCCCTACGTCCAGGGGACTATGGCTACACCTTC	CASALRPGDYGYTF
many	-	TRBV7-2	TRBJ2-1	TGTGCCAGCAGCTTAGCCGGGGCCTACAATGAGCAGTTCTTC	CASSLAGAYNEQFF
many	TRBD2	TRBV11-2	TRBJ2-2	TGTGCCAGCAGCCGGCTCAAAGGACTAGCGATCACCGGGGAGCTGTTTTTT	CASSRLKGLAITGELFF
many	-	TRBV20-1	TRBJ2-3	TGCAGTGCTAGAGGAGGCAGCGCTAGCACAGATACGCAGTATTTT	CSARGGSASTDTQYF
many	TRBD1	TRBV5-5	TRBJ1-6	TGTGCCAGCAGCTTGAGGAAGGGACAGGGTTCACCCCTCCACTTT	CASSLRKGQGSPLHF
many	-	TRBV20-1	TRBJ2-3	TGCAGTGCTAGAGATCGAAGCCCAGATACGCAGTATTTT	CSARDRSPDTQYF
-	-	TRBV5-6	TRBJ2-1	TGTGCCAGCAGCTTAGACCCACATAGCTCCTACAATGAGCAGTTCTTC	CASSLDPHSSYNEQFF
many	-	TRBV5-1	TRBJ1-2	TGCGCCAGCAGCTCCATTGGGCTACGGAATGGCTACACCTTC	CASSSIGLRNGYTF
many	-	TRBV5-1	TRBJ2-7	TGCGCCAGCAGCTTGGAACGGCGGGATTACGAGCAGTACTTC	CASSLERRDYEQYF
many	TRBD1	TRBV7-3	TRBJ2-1	TGTGCCAGCAGCCAGGGGCAGGGGGCAGTCAATGAGCAGTTCTTC	CASSQGQGAVNEQFF
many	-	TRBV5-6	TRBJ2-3	TGTGCCAGCAGCTTCTCTGGCGGGGTTAACACAGATACGCAGTATTTT	CASSFSGGVNTDTQYF
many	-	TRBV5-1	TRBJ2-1	TGCGCCAGCAGCCCCCCTGGGGCTGAAGGGTCTGGTGAGCAGTTCTTC	CASSPPGAEGSGEQFF
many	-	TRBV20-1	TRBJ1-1	TGCAGTGGTAACCGGCCCAACACTGAAGCTTTCTTT	CSGNRPNTEAFF
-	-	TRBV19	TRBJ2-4	TGTGCCAGTAGTCGGGACCGAATAGCCAAAAACATTCAGTACTTC	CASSRDRIAKNIQYF
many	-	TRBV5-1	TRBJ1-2	TGCGCCAGCAGCAGGGACCGTTATGGCTACACCTTC	CASSRDRYGYTF
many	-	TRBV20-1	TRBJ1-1	TGCAGTGCTTTTGACTGGACCTACACTGAAGCTTTCTTT	CSAFDWTYTEAFF
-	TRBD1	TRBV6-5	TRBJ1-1	TGTGCCAGCAGTTCCGGACAGGGGGGGAACACTGAAGCTTTCTTT	CASSSGQGGNTEAFF
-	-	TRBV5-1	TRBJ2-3	-	CASSFYICSASVRGSGTDTQYF